The 16 T cell receptor beta chains below all came from one sample that was sequenced in a study of cytomegalovirus exposure and HLA in healthy donors. PCR employed 60 Vbeta and 13 Jbeta primers. Assay: immunoSEQ multiplex PCR; the TCRdb copy retains only in-frame clones and omits some. Of 200,000 or so clones detected, over 65% appear once; the ten largest clones hold over 1%. The source material was PBMCs. Receptors were obtained from a human donor in good health.

The chain carries TRBV4-3 and TRBJ2-7; D may be TRBD1 (5 bases). Germline V gives CDR1 LGHNA, CDR2 YSLEER. The CDR3 contains 14 residues. V shed 0 bases and J shed 5 bases, with 11 bases lying between them. The CDR3, as DNA: TGCGCCAGCAGCCAAGACCAACAAGGGGACGAGCAGTACTTC. Translation: CASSQDQQGDEQYF.

The chain recombines TRBV9 with TRBJ2-1; the D gene is possibly TRBD2 (6 bases). Germline assignment: CDR1 SGDLS and CDR2 YYNGEE. Trimming stripped 1 base from V and 9 bases from J, with 17 bases between. This CDR3 comprises 15 residues. CDR3 residues: CASSVRAAGQGEQFF. The CDR3 nucleotides read TGTGCCAGCAGCGTACGAGCAGCGGGCCAGGGTGAGCAGTTCTTC.

The chain combines TRBV19 with TRBJ1-2; TRBD1 agrees at 7 bases. V shed 4 bases and J 0 bases; nucleotides not matched to a gene: 5. In germline, CDR1 is LNHDA, CDR2 SQIVND (reference sequence). CDR3 size: 15 residues. The CDR3 DNA reads TGTGCCAGTAGTACCGGGACAGCTACTAACTATGGCTACACCTTC. Protein product: CASSTGTATNYGYTF.

The CDR3 bases are TGTGCCAGCAGCGTGTCACTTTCCGGGACAGTCCCATTGAGCTCCTACAATGAGCAGTTCTTC. This sequence encodes CASSVSLSGTVPLSSYNEQFF. The chain has TRBV9 and TRBJ2-1; 7 bases line up with TRBD1. The CDR3 consists of 21 residues. Germline V gene lookup returns CDR1 SGDLS and CDR2 YYNGEE. V trimming: 2 bases; J trimming: 0 bases; junction bases outside the gene matches: 20.

V and J are TRBV9 and TRBJ2-7; perhaps TRBD2 as D (6 bases). V lost 0 bases and J lost 3, with 13 bases in between. The CDR3 spans 15 residues. The germline V gene has CDR1 SGDLS and CDR2 YYNGEE. CDR3: CASSVGLATDYEQYF. DNA for the CDR3: TGTGCCAGCAGCGTAGGGCTAGCGACAGACTACGAGCAGTACTTC.

The V and J genes are TRBV5-1 and TRBJ2-7; TRBD2 agrees at 14 bases. With 4 bases clipped from V and 6 bases from J, the junction kept 6 bases outside the gene matches. Germline CDR1 is SGHRS and CDR2 is YFSETQ. The length of the CDR3 is 15 residues. In DNA, the CDR3 is TGCGCCAGCAGCCCGGGACTAGCGGGAGTCGGCGAGCAGTACTTC. It encodes CASSPGLAGVGEQYF.

The chain has TRBV19 and TRBJ2-2; 7 nucleotides agree with TRBD1. The CDR3 spans 17 residues. The trim removed 4 bases at V and 4 bases at J, leaving 12 bases unmatched. Germline CDR1 and CDR2: LNHDA and SQIVND (reference sequence). CDR3 DNA: TGTGCCAGTAGTAGAACCAGGACGGGACAGCGCACCGGGGAGCTGTTTTTT. Its protein is CASSRTRTGQRTGELFF.

The chain employs TRBV7-8 and TRBJ2-3; D is perhaps TRBD1 (6 bases). Germline-derived CDR1 and CDR2 are SGHVS and FQNEAQ. With 6 bases removed from V and 1 base from J, the gap between germline ends came to 8 bases. There are 13 residues in the CDR3. CDR3 DNA: TGTGCCAGCAGGGCAGGGGGCACAGATACGCAGTATTTT. Its translation is CASRAGGTDTQYF.

The CDR3 nucleotides are TGTGCCAGCAGCTTGGACCAGGCGACCGGGGAGCTGTTTTTT. It codes for CASSLDQATGELFF. V and J are TRBV5-4 and TRBJ2-2; D call uncertain. Trimming removed 0 bases from V and 5 bases from J, with 8 bases in between. From germline, CDR1 is SGHNT and CDR2 YYREEE (reference sequence). This CDR3 has 14 residues.

The rearrangement links TRBV18 to TRBJ1-3; the match to TRBD1 covers 8 bases. The CDR3 loop spans 16 amino acids. Trimming took 6 bases from V and 2 from J; bases not matched to a gene: 9. Per the germline V gene, CDR1 is KGHSH and CDR2 is LQKENI. The CDR3 sequence is CASSYMDRATGNTIYF. CDR3 nucleotides: TGTGCCAGCTCCTACATGGACAGGGCGACTGGAAACACCATATATTTT. Complete variable domain (other parts from reference TRBV18 and TRBJ1-3): NAGVMQNPRHLVRRRGQEARLRCSPMKGHSHVYWYRQLPEEGLKFMVYLQKENIIDESGMPKERFSAEFPKEGPSILRIQQVVRGDSAAYFCASSYMDRATGNTIYFGEGSWLTVV.

The chain employs TRBV28 and TRBJ2-7; 9 nucleotides agree with TRBD1. The CDR3 consists of 16 residues. Losses at the gene ends were 6 bases for V and 6 bases for J; bases not matched to a gene: 15. Germline lookup yields CDR1 MDHEN and CDR2 SYDVKM. This chain's CDR3 is CASRKLPGTGYGEQYF. CDR3 DNA: TGTGCCAGCAGGAAACTTCCCGGGACAGGGTATGGCGAGCAGTACTTC.

This clone was seen a handful of times. The chain has TRBV2 and TRBJ1-2; TRBD1 agrees at 11 bases. Trimming at V came to 6 bases and at J to 4 bases, leaving 4 bases not matched to a gene. Per the germline V gene, CDR1 is SNHLY and CDR2 is FYNNEI. The CDR3 sequence is 14 residues long. The DNA for the CDR3 is TGTGCCAGCAGGGAGGGACAGGGGGTCTATGGCTACACCTTC. Translated: CASREGQGVYGYTF. The complete variable domain, with remaining parts taken from reference TRBV2 and TRBJ1-2, reads EPEVTQTPSHQVTQMGQEVILRCVPISNHLYFYWYRQILGQKVEFLVSFYNNEISEKSEIFDDQFSVERPDGSNFTLKIRSTKLEDSAMYFCASREGQGVYGYTFGSGTRLTVV.

This clone was counted between two and nine times. The same CDR3 is also encoded by other DNA sequences in this sample. The chain combines TRBV10-3 with TRBJ2-2, with 8 bases matching TRBD1. V trimming: 0 bases; J trimming: 5 bases; junction bases outside the gene matches: 5. This CDR3 has 16 amino acids. Germline lookup yields CDR1 ENHRY and CDR2 SYGVKD. The CDR3 spells CAISESTGARTGELFF. CDR3 nucleotides: TGTGCCATCAGTGAGTCGACAGGGGCGCGTACCGGGGAGCTGTTTTTT.

The gene calls are TRBV6-9 and TRBJ2-1; weak D call: TRBD2 (6 bases). The germline V gene has CDR1 MNHGY and CDR2 SVAAGI. The CDR3 is made up of 16 amino acids. V lost 4 bases and J 4 bases, leaving 17 bases between the germline ends. CDR3 residues: CASSLDWGEAYNEQFF. CDR3 bases: TGTGCCAGCAGTTTGGATTGGGGGGAGGCTTACAATGAGCAGTTCTTC.

This clone was recorded once. The rearrangement uses TRBV29-1 and TRBJ2-3; no clear D. V was trimmed by 8 bases and J by 6 bases, leaving 18 bases between them. The germline gives CDR1 SQVTM, CDR2 ANQGSEA. There are 13 residues in the CDR3. This CDR3 is CSSRPANIDTQYF. In DNA form, the CDR3 reads TGCAGCTCGAGGCCAGCAAACATCGATACGCAGTATTTT.

The count of this clone is one. The genes are TRBV5-8 and TRBJ2-5, with no clear D. CDR1 and CDR2 from the germline V gene are SGHTS and YDEGEE. This CDR3 region has 13 residues. The V end lost 4 bases, the J end lost 5 bases, and 12 bases lay between the germline ends. CDR3 protein: CASSPGPWETQYF. The CDR3 DNA follows: TGTGCCAGCAGCCCAGGTCCGTGGGAGACCCAGTACTTC.